This paragraph reports one TCR beta chain. The antigen remains unidentified. The entry originates in a study of T-cell memory formation after mild COVID-19. Study outcomes and limitations: In pre-infection memory, a portion of responding clones appeared, which suggested that cross-reactive memory joined. Day 15 to 85 contracting clones showed balanced CD4/CD8; day 15 to 37 expanders favored CD4+. CM and EM subsets held most contracting CD4+ clones; EMRA held CD8+ ones.

MiXCR, applied by TCRdb to the 5' RACE reads, yields one record per CDR3 protein. The sample consists of 100,000 to 150,000 distinct CDR3 sequences, 5% to 6.5% of them appearing once. This CDR3 is built from 15 residues. Germline-derived CDR1 and CDR2 are SGHDN and FVKESK. Germline trimming cut 4 bases from V and 0 bases from J; bases unmatched to any gene: 4. Input material: PBMCs or a T cell subset sorted from them (not recorded which). The origin of this receptor is an adult woman who had mild COVID-19 (a few samples of this study predate the infection). Cell type and time point are not known. V gene TRBV14 combines with J gene TRBJ2-3, with 7 bases aligning to TRBD1. This CDR3 reads CASSLQGSSTDTQYF. CDR3 DNA: TGTGCCAGCAGCCTACAGGGGTCTAGCACAGATACGCAGTATTTT.